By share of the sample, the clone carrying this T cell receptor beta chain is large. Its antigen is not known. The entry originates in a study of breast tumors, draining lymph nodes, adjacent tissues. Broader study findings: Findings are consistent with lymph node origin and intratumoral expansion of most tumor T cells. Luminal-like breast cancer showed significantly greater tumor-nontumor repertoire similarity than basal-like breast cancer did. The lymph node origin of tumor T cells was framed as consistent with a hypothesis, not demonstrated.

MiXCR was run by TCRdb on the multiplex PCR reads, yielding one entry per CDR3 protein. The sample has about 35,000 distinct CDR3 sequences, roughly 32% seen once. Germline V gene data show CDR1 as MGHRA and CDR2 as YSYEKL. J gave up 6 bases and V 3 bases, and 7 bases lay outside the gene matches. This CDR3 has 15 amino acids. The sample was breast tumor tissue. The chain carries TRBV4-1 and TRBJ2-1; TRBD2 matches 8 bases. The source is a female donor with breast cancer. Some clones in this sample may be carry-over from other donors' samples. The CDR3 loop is CASSQSGTRGNEQFF. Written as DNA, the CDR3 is TGCGCCAGCAGCCAGTCCGGGACTAGGGGCAATGAGCAGTTCTTC.